This entry concerns a single T cell receptor (beta chain). The antigen is undetermined. The data are from a study of cytomegalovirus exposure and HLA in healthy donors. Across the whole study: Among roughly 190 million T cells, an earlier analysis found approximately 110 million unique TCR beta sequences.

Study-wide results and limits: Altogether, some 170 TCR beta chains were recorded as cytomegalovirus-associated. A later analysis reportedly identified an Asian-associated ancestry cluster as carrying fewer N-insertions than the 666-donor mean.

The CDR3 sequence is 15 residues long. From germline, CDR1 is LGHNA and CDR2 YSLEER. The germline V and J ends were trimmed by 4 bases and 0 bases, with 12 bases remaining between them. The primer mix had 60 Vbeta and 13 Jbeta primers. The assay was immunoSEQ multiplex PCR, and TCRdb's table has in-frame clones only and misses some. Among 74,000 or so clones listed, 70% to 80% were seen once. Specimen: PBMCs. The chain combines TRBV4-3 with TRBJ1-2; D not resolved. The TCR comes from a man aged 45-65 years in good health and CMV-seropositive. The CDR3 nucleotides are TGCGCCAGCAGCCCGGTTGTAGATACTAACTATGGCTACACCTTC. Its translation: CASSPVVDTNYGYTF.